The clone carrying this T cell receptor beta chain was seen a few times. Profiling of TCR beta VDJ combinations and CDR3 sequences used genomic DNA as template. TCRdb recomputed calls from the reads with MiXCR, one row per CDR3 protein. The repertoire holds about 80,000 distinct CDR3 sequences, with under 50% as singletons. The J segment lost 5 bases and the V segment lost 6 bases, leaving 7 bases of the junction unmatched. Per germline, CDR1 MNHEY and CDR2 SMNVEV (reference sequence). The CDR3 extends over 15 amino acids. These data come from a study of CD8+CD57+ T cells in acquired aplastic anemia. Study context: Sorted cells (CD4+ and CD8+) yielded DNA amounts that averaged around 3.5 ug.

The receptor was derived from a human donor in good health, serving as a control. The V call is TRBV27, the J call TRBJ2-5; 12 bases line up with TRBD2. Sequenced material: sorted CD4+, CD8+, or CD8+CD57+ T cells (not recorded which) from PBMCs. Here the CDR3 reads CASRLAGGWGETQYF. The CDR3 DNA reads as TGTGCCAGCAGACTAGCGGGAGGCTGGGGGGAGACCCAGTACTTC.